This T cell receptor beta chain was retrieved from a study of T cell changes during pregnancy in multiple sclerosis. V trimming: 2 bases; J trimming: 7 bases; junction bases outside the gene matches: 11. There are 17 residues in the CDR3. The germline CDR1 and CDR2 sequences are SGDLS and YYNGEE. TCRdb keeps only in-frame clones here, not all; method: immunoSEQ multiplex PCR. The table has fewer than 20,000 clones, around 90% seen once; the top ten hold roughly 12%. The source is a female donor in good health, enrolled as a control in a pregnancy study. The chain carries TRBV9 and TRBJ2-3, with 12 bases aligning to TRBD2. The material sequenced was CD8+ T cells from peripheral blood mononuclear cells, taken after pregnancy. CDR3 sequence reads: CASSVGLAGNRYNTQYF. The CDR3 DNA sequence: TGTGCCAGCAGCGTCGGACTAGCGGGGAATCGATACAATACGCAGTATTTT.